This T cell receptor (beta chain) was profiled in a study of CD8+ T cells in alopecia areata. Whole-study context: For the treated group, dosing was oral tofacitinib at 5 to 10 mg twice daily. Study-wide points: Against the mouse data, patients shared TCRs less clearly, possibly for HLA reasons.

For this clone: As yet, its antigen is unknown.

Germline loops: CDR1 SGDLS, CDR2 YYNGEE. The germline V and J ends were trimmed by 4 bases and 2 bases, with 9 bases remaining between them. The CDR3 extends over 13 amino acids. RNA was extracted and reverse transcribed into cDNA as the sequencing template. Generated by immunoSEQ multiplex PCR, the TCRdb table keeps only in-frame clones and is missing some. The sample lists 120,000 to 150,000 clones; roughly four fifths were seen once. Described treatment: oral pan-JAK inhibitor, 5-10 mg twice daily. Lesional scalp punch biopsies and peripheral blood were collected from alopecia areata patients. The chain recombines TRBV9 with TRBJ2-5; no clear D gene. Specimen: CD8+ T cells sorted from blood, collected at week 4, from a patient treated with tofacitinib. The sequence came from a human donor with alopecia areata. The CDR3 nucleotides are TGTGCCAGCAGCCCCTCCTATCAAGAGACCCAGTACTTC. It codes for CASSPSYQETQYF. Together with reference TRBV9 and TRBJ2-5, the CDR3 gives the full variable domain: DSGVTQTPKHLITATGQRVTLRCSPRSGDLSVYWYQQSLDQGLQFLIQYYNGEERAKGNILERFSAQQFPDLHSELNLSSLELGDSALYFCASSPSYQETQYFGPGTRLLVL.